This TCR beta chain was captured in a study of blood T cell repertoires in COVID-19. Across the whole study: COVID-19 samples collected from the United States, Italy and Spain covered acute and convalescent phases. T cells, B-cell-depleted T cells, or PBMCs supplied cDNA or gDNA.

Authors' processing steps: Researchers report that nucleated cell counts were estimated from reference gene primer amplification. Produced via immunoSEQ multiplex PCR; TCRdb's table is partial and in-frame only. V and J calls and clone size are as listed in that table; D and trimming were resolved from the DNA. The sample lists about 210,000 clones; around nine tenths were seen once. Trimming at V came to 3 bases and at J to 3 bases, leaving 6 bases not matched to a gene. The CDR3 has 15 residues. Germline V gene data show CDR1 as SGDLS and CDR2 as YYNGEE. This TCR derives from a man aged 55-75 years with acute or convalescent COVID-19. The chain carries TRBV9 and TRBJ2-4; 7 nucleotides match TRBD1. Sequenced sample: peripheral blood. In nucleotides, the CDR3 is TGTGCCAGCAGCGCCCGACAGGGTGGCAAAAACATTCAGTACTTC. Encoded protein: CASSARQGGKNIQYF. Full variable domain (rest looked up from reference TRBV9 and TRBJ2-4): DSGVTQTPKHLITATGQRVTLRCSPRSGDLSVYWYQQSLDQGLQFLIQYYNGEERAKGNILERFSAQQFPDLHSELNLSSLELGDSALYFCASSARQGGKNIQYFGAGTRLSVL.